This TCR beta chain appears in the sequencing data of a study of beta chain features in type 1 diabetes. Remarks on this clone: Its antigen remains unknown.

Study results and limitations: Type 1 diabetes patients had moderately but significantly shorter TCRB CDR3s in all four CD4+ subsets.

Reverse transcribing all isolated RNA meant expressed TCRB transcripts were sequenced. Generated by immunoSEQ multiplex PCR, the TCRdb table keeps only in-frame clones and is missing some. Of fewer than 300,000 clones listed, approximately 20% are singletons. Trimming pared 5 bases from V and 1 base from J, leaving 7 bases between. Germline V CDR1 and CDR2: SGHRS, YFSETQ. The CDR3 sequence is 14 residues long. Sequenced input: naive CD4+ T cells from blood. The genes are TRBV5-1 and TRBJ2-6; the D is unclear. The receptor's source is a woman between 40 and 55 years old with type 1 diabetes. The CDR3 DNA reads TGCGCCAGCAGGGCAGAATCTGGGGCCAACGTCCTGACTTTC. Translation: CASRAESGANVLTF.